The sequence of this TCR beta chain was determined in a study of OX40 agonist ivuxolimab in advanced cancers. Looking at the study overall: Given to patients was ivuxolimab, an agonistic anti-OX40 (CD134) antibody. Three partial responders included one hepatocellular carcinoma patient and two cutaneous melanoma patients.

There are 14 residues in the CDR3. Germline values: CDR1 SNHLY, CDR2 FYNNEI. V lost 6 bases, J lost 5 bases, and 9 bases stayed unmatched. This clone appeared a few times. Libraries were prepared by immunoSEQ multiplex PCR; TCRdb keeps only in-frame clonotypes and omits some of them. There are about 45,000 clones in the sample; 80% to 90% occur only once, and roughly an eighth lies in the top ten. This material consisted of CD4+ or CD8+ T cells sorted from blood, taken in a trial of the OX40 agonist ivuxolimab. The TCR comes from an adult with an advanced solid tumor such as melanoma, head and neck, liver or kidney cancer. The V gene is TRBV2, the J gene TRBJ2-5, with 7 positions matching TRBD2. Here the CDR3 reads CASRGGSDFETQYF. The CDR3 DNA reads as TGTGCCAGCAGGGGGGGGTCGGACTTTGAGACCCAGTACTTC.